This T cell receptor beta chain was observed in a study of cytomegalovirus exposure and HLA in healthy donors (dated by TCRdb to the late 2010s). Notes on the research overall: According to an earlier analysis of several hundred of the donors, roughly 180 million T cells yielded some 120 million unique TCR beta sequences and about 300 Gb of sequence data. An early release covering about 600 HLA-typed donors comprised 250 to 350 gigabases of sequencing data and around 80 million unique TCR sequences. Of the roughly 400 genotyped donors, over 65% fell in the genetic ancestry cluster associated with self-reported Caucasian donors. The aim of the study was to test whether cataloging public T cell receptors could identify signatures of past pathogen exposure. The study used immunosequencing to profile the T cell repertoires of some 600 subjects and linked those repertoires to cytomegalovirus serostatus. Besides the first cohort of roughly 700 subjects, a separate validation cohort made up of roughly 130 different subjects was used. To predict cytomegalovirus infection status, the study combined high-throughput TCR immunosequencing, statistical association of individual TCRs with disease status, and machine learning. To study patterns of TCR occurrence, a later analysis re-analyzed previously published TCR beta repertoires from 600 to 750 donors and added high-resolution HLA genotyping. In the later analysis, no new phenotypic data were used to find candidate immune exposures; instead, reliance was placed on TCR beta sequences and their occurrence across donors. To decide whether each TCR beta V gene segment behaved as functional or pseudogenic, an earlier analysis of fewer than 750 of the donors relied on high-throughput TCR beta sequencing. Alongside the repertoire data, information on donor age, sex, ethnicity and CMV serostatus was compiled. Genome-wide SNP genotypes for about three fifths of the roughly 700 donors were used in a later genetic analysis, which treated that subset as a discovery cohort. Every repertoire in the discovery cohort had been generated on one and the same sequencing platform. HLA typing covered class I and class II loci at four-digit resolution. Typing coverage differed by locus: A, B, C, DRB1 and DQB1 were typed in roughly 620-630 donors, DQA1 in 500 to 550, DPA1 in approximately 600, and DPB1 in approximately 450. Because of strong linkage in the cohort, five DR-DQ haplotypes were treated as single units for association and clustering. Across approximately 400 genotyped donors of the cohort, an average of about 220,000 unique TCR beta nucleotide sequences per donor were sequenced, and 15% to 20% of those sequences were non-productive.

The cohort consisted of some 730 healthy bone marrow donors. All cohort members were sampled while nominally healthy, although unrecorded immune exposures were likely present. The donor tested CMV seropositive and was one of the 289 seropositive cohort members. Every donor gave a peripheral blood sample, and the peripheral blood mononuclear cells from that sample were used for TCR beta sequencing. Genomic DNA was extracted from the blood cell samples with the Qiagen DNeasy Blood Extraction Kit. The library was generated by the immunoSEQ multiplex PCR assay. The multiplex PCR relied on a mix of 60 forward primers for TCR Vbeta segments and 13 reverse primers for TCR Jbeta segments. The CDR3 region of rearranged TCR beta genes was amplified from genomic DNA with a multiplex PCR assay. The amplified TCR beta libraries were sequenced on the Illumina HiSeq System as 87-base-pair reads. For the original study's pipeline: In a later analysis, roughly 80 million unique TCR beta chains were counted across the 500 to 850 repertoires, and approximately 11 million of these chains were shared by at least two donors. To remove PCR and sequencing errors, raw reads were error-corrected and collapsed into unique sequences using a nearest-neighbor algorithm that merged closely related sequences. CDR3 sequences were aligned to IMGT reference sequences to assign V, D and J gene segments. Each retained sequence needed at least a six-nucleotide match to both a V gene segment and a J gene segment. A rearrangement counted as productive if the CDR3 had no stop codons and remained in frame with V and J, and every other rearrangement counted as non-productive. Following IMGT convention, CDR3 was defined as the stretch from the second conserved V-encoded cysteine up to the conserved J-encoded phenylalanine. Sequences without an unambiguous match to a single V gene segment were excluded from the earlier analysis of 500 to 700 of the donors. An earlier analysis of approximately 590 of the donors classified V segments as functional when productive rearrangements were above 56.7% and as segregating when the standard deviation between donors was above 5%. A statistical classification framework was built for diagnosing cytomegalovirus status from the catalog of TCR beta chain sequences. A later analysis assigned V and J genes by comparing TCR nucleotide sequences with IMGT/GENE-DB human TR gene sequences. In a later analysis, CDR3 sequences and most-parsimonious VDJ recombination scenarios were assigned using the TCRdist pipeline. In a later analysis, each TCR beta chain was defined by its CDR3 amino acid sequence together with its V-gene family, and reads without a unique V-gene family were excluded. A later analysis removed 550 to 700 highly shared, low-generation-probability nucleotide sequences to deal with suspected cross-contamination and a sequencing artifact. In a later analysis, a clonal expansion index was calculated for each public chain from normalized within-repertoire ranks of inferred template counts. A later analysis computed generation probabilities with a VDJ recombination model fitted to out-of-frame rearrangements, and checked the results against IGoR. Hypergeometric tests were used in a later analysis to score TCR-TCR, TCR-HLA and TCR-CMV co-occurrence, with a repertoire-size bias correction applied to the TCR pairs. False discovery rates were estimated in a later analysis by permuting HLA or CMV assignments 20 times. A later analysis grouped co-occurring TCRs with DBSCAN, adding TCRdist sequence similarity when clustering within HLA-allele-positive subsets. For co-occurrence clustering, repertoires with fewer than 30,000 or more than 120,000 public chains were excluded, along with 4 to 6 repertoires with anomalous nucleotide sharing. TCRdb carries this immuneACCESS record with in-frame sequences only. Its versions omit some clonotypes, under half of them owing to an unresolved V gene in the studies checked, with the rest unexplained. That table gives V, J and clone size, and the DNA gave D and trimming. Here the sample has around 49,000 clones; 80% occur a single time. Jointly, the top ten make up around 8.1% of the sample.

Broad study findings and their caveats: In a later analysis, 16,951 TCR beta sequences were associated with specific HLA alleles at a false discovery rate of 0.05. Across donors, most TCR sequences were observed very rarely, whereas some public TCRs were present in many individuals. Linkage disequilibrium might explain the correlated functional status among segregating V segments, but an unknown experimental factor could not be excluded. The cohort was sequenced for TCR beta chains only, and without alpha or paired-chain data the features that could be detected were limited. A later analysis found that most CMV-associated TCR beta chains appeared HLA-restricted, with HLA associations seemingly driven largely by CMV exposure. The classifier was reported to diagnose cytomegalovirus status with high specificity and sensitivity in both the original cohort and the validation cohort. Over 15 rarely observed V segments, including chromosome 9 orphons, were excluded from the earlier analysis of almost 600 of the donors because counts were too low. A further reported finding was that TCR beta sequences accurately predicted the HLA-A and HLA-B alleles for most subjects in the first cohort. Some IMGT-functional V segments, including TRBV6-2 and TRBV6-3, could not be told apart with the 87-base-pair reads, so those segments were excluded. An earlier analysis of approximately 530 of the donors showed that most TCR beta V segments appeared in productive rearrangements either about 90% or about 30% of the time, which broadly matched IMGT annotations. A later analysis reported that several top co-occurrence clusters appeared linked to parvovirus B19, influenza, CMV and Epstein-Barr virus. According to a later genetic analysis, donors in an Asian-associated ancestry cluster had fewer N-insertions in productive TCRs than the approximately 670-donor mean. According to the authors, the approach could potentially be generalized to other disease states and immunological phenotypes. Sequencing depth was assumed to be roughly uniform across donors in the presence/absence analyses, though that assumption may not hold. Three of the identified cytomegalovirus-associated TCR beta chains were confirmed in vitro to be specific for cytomegalovirus antigens. In a later analysis, TCR association rates were found to vary across HLA loci, with the most associated TCRs seen for DRB1 alleles and the fewest for HLA-C alleles. In a later analysis, HLA-associated TCR beta chains were found to be more clonally expanded and to have lower generation probabilities than equally common non-associated chains. CMV serostatus was the only immune exposure information available for the cohort. In the study, some 160 TCR beta chains were listed as associated with cytomegalovirus. In a later genetic analysis, a missense DCLRE1C variant was associated with V-gene and J-gene trimming of TCR beta chains, and the association was replicated in an independent cohort. When HLA alleles, especially DR and DQ, strongly co-occurred, TCR associations were difficult to assign to individual alleles. HLA typing was unavailable for some donors at each locus, so association tests used only the typed subset. A cluster of highly shared sequence variants was judged likely to be a technical artifact of the sequencing pipeline.

The CDR3, from cysteine to phenylalanine, totals 11 residues. Only the CDR3 DNA is retained, 33 bases long and in frame from the first base. Cut back by 5 bases and 2 bases, the V and J ends lie 4 bases apart. As encoded in the germline V gene, CDR1 is SGHAT while CDR2 is FQNNGV. About this clone itself: Its binding antigen is unknown. The sample holds no much larger clone one base away, and base qualities are not on file.

The V gene is TRBV11-2 and the J gene is TRBJ2-7, with the D gene uncertain. The sequence was collected from a man aged 30-40 years in good health and CMV-seropositive. The sample taken for sequencing was PBMCs. The CDR3 here reads CASSPAYEQYF. The nucleotide sequence reads as follows: TGTGCCAGCAGCCCGGCCTACGAGCAGTACTTC.